The source of this T cell receptor (beta chain) is a study of blood T cell repertoires in COVID-19. Study summary: Donors in the United States, Italy and Spain gave samples during acute or convalescent COVID-19. The cDNA or gDNA used as material had been derived from T cells, B-cell-depleted T cells, or PBMCs.

Source study methods: Estimated nucleated cell counts came from reference gene primer amplification. Profiling relied on immunoSEQ multiplex PCR, and the TCRdb table lists in-frame clones only, not all of them. V, J and clone size are taken as reported in that table, and D and trimming were inferred from the DNA itself. The table shows more than 25,000 clones, with 55% to 80% occurring only once. This clone has more than one count but fewer than ten. Germline CDR1 is ENHRY and CDR2 is SYGVKD. V dropped 10 bases and J dropped 5; count of bases not matched to a gene: 14. The CDR3 runs to 15 residues. The sequence was obtained from a human donor in a cohort sampled during active COVID-19. The chain couples TRBV10-3 to TRBJ1-2; 9 bases match TRBD1. The sequencing input was peripheral blood. CDR3 coding DNA: TGTGCCAACTGGGGACAGGGCAATGGTTTGTATGGCTACACCTTC. Amino acid sequence: CANWGQGNGLYGYTF.